This is a list of T cell receptor beta chains from one sample in a study of blood T cell repertoires in COVID-19. This table comes from immunoSEQ multiplex PCR, and its TCRdb copy is limited to in-frame clones, with some not included. Of 95,000 to 150,000 clones detected, 88% appear once; the ten largest clones hold approximately 1.5%. Sequenced material: peripheral blood. The source of these receptors is a human donor in a cohort sampled during active COVID-19. The CDR3 runs from the conserved cysteine through the conserved F or W. A D gene is named only where the DNA matches it firmly.

j_call d_call v_call cdr3_aa cdr3_nt
TRBJ2-3 TRBD2 TRBV9 CASSSRGGGATDTQYF TGTGCCAGCAGCTCACGGGGCGGGGGGGCCACAGATACGCAGTATTTT
TRBJ2-1 TRBD2 TRBV2 CASSESLADYNEQFF TGTGCCAGCAGTGAAAGCCTAGCGGACTACAATGAGCAGTTCTTC
TRBJ2-1 TRBD2 TRBV6-5 CAGAGGSYNEQFF TGTGCCGGAGCGGGAGGCTCCTACAATGAGCAGTTCTTC
TRBJ2-2 TRBD1 TRBV2 CASSAQGANGELFF TGTGCCAGCAGTGCACAGGGGGCAAACGGGGAGCTGTTTTTT
TRBJ1-6 TRBD1 TRBV5-6 CASSLGGDRGSPLHF TGTGCCAGCAGCTTAGGGGGCGATCGTGGTTCACCCCTCCACTTT
TRBJ2-3 TRBD2 TRBV11-2 CASSSLAGITDTQYF TGTGCCAGCAGCTCGCTAGCGGGGATCACAGATACGCAGTATTTT
TRBJ1-2 - TRBV12-3/TRBV12-4 CASNRQVHGYTF TGTGCCAGTAATAGACAGGTCCATGGCTACACCTTC
TRBJ2-7 - TRBV9 CASSVAGGVHEQYF TGTGCCAGCAGCGTAGCTGGAGGGGTACACGAGCAGTACTTC
TRBJ1-5 TRBD1 TRBV18 CASSPGQGLGQPQHF TGTGCCAGCTCACCGGGACAGGGGCTCGGTCAGCCCCAGCATTTT
TRBJ2-3 TRBD2 TRBV7-8 CASSSRPGLAGFPSTDTQYF TGTGCCAGCAGCTCCCGGCCGGGACTAGCGGGTTTTCCTAGCACAGATACGCAGTATTTT
TRBJ2-5 TRBD1 TRBV5-1 CASSLGQDGETQYF TGCGCCAGCAGCTTAGGACAGGACGGAGAGACCCAGTACTTC
TRBJ1-2 - TRBV28 CASSFEGRDYGYTF TGTGCCAGCAGTTTTGAAGGGAGAGACTATGGCTACACCTTC
TRBJ1-2 - TRBV20-1 CSASILLYGYTF TGCAGTGCTAGTATACTGCTCTATGGCTACACCTTC
TRBJ1-1 - TRBV6-5 CASSYVSGTEAFF TGTGCCAGCAGTTACGTCTCCGGGACTGAAGCTTTCTTT